A single sample is the source of the 27 T cell receptor beta chains below, sequenced in a study of blood T cell repertoires in COVID-19 (dated by TCRdb to between 2020 and 2021). The library was built by means of the immunoSEQ multiplex PCR assay. Sourced from immuneACCESS, this table was stored by TCRdb with only in-frame sequences that have V and J called. A share of the clones is absent; for the studies checked, an unresolved V gene accounts for under half, and the remainder has no known explanation. The sample records 150,000 to 200,000 clones, around 80% of which are singletons. The ten largest clones take up approximately 16% of the sample. The sequenced sample consisted of PBMCs or T cells enriched from blood (not recorded which). Every receptor here comes from a woman in her 50s with acute COVID-19.

The chain couples TRBV19 to TRBJ1-5; D may be TRBD1 (6 bases). V dropped 6 bases and J dropped 7 bases, with 19 bases sitting between them. The CDR3 sequence is 15 residues long. Germline V gene sequence: CDR1 LNHDA, CDR2 SQIVND (reference sequence). The chain's CDR3 is CASRRQEAWGQPQHF. CDR3 DNA sequence: TGTGCCAGTAGAAGACAGGAAGCATGGGGACAGCCCCAGCATTTT.

V is TRBV19 and J is TRBJ2-5; 9 bases agree with TRBD2. The junction had 4 bases not matched to a gene; V was cut back by 5 bases and J by 0 bases. CDR3 size: 15 residues. CDR1 and CDR2 (germline): LNHDA, SQIVND (reference sequence). CDR3 DNA sequence: TGTGCCAGTAGTTGGCGGGGGGGGTACCAAGAGACCCAGTACTTC. Amino acids: CASSWRGGYQETQYF.

The chain has TRBV6-4 and TRBJ2-7, with a possible D match to TRBD1 (5 bases). V was pared by 1 base and J by 6 bases, with 13 bases between. Germline CDR1 is MRHNA and CDR2 is SNTAGT. There are 14 residues in the CDR3. The CDR3 DNA sequence: TGTGCCAGCAGTGACTTTGAGACAGAGTGCGAGCAGTACGTC. Protein product: CASSDFETECEQYV.

This clone has only a few counts. The gene calls are TRBV29-1 and TRBJ1-2; 10 nucleotides line up with TRBD1. V was pared by 1 base and J by 4 bases, with 9 bases of the junction left unmatched. CDR3 length: 16 amino acids. From germline, CDR1 is SQVTM and CDR2 ANQGSEA. CDR3 protein: CSVEGRQGANTYGYTF. In nucleotides, the CDR3 is TGCAGCGTTGAAGGACGACAGGGGGCGAACACCTATGGCTACACCTTC.

The CDR3 DNA follows: TGTGCCAGCAGCCAAGACAGGGACACTGAAGCTTTCTTT. This encodes CASSQDRDTEAFF. The V gene is TRBV4-2, the J gene TRBJ1-1, with a tentative D call TRBD1 (5 bases). The CDR3 totals 13 residues. V lost 0 bases, J lost 3 bases, and 5 bases lay in between. Germline V lookup: CDR1 LGHNA, CDR2 YNFKEQ.

The chain links TRBV6-5 to TRBJ1-2; TRBD1 might be the D (5 bases). The V end was cut by 6 bases, the J end by 10 bases, with 15 bases between. Germline V gene lookup returns CDR1 MNHEY and CDR2 SVGAGI. The CDR3 loop spans 12 amino acids. CDR3 DNA: TGTGCCAGCAGCCGGGCCGGGGGTGCCTACACCTTC. Translating it yields CASSRAGGAYTF.

V gene TRBV7-9 combines with J gene TRBJ2-3; tentatively, D is TRBD1 (5 bases). The CDR3 totals 15 residues. Per germline, CDR1 SEHNR and CDR2 FQNEAQ (reference sequence). V was pared by 5 bases and J by 2 bases, with 14 bases between. The CDR3 region has the DNA TGTGCCAGCAGCCAAAGACAGAGCATCACAGATACGCAGTATTTT. The encoded protein is CASSQRQSITDTQYF.

V usage is TRBV25-1 and J usage is TRBJ1-3, with no clear D. This CDR3 has 16 residues. Trimming took 3 bases from V and 0 from J, leaving 12 bases between them. Germline CDR1 is MGHDK and CDR2 is SYGVNS. CDR3 nucleotides: TGTGCCAGCAGTGACCGAATAACAGCCTCTGGAAACACCATATATTTT. Amino acids: CASSDRITASGNTIYF.

The V and J genes are TRBV5-1 and TRBJ2-3, with TRBD2 as a possible D gene (6 bases). V was pared by 0 bases and J by 2 bases, with 10 bases between. In germline, CDR1 is SGHRS, CDR2 YFSETQ. CDR3 length: 15 residues. CDR3 sequence: CASSLVASDTDTQYF. The CDR3 DNA reads as TGCGCCAGCAGCTTGGTGGCTAGCGACACAGATACGCAGTATTTT. The whole variable domain, remainder taken from reference TRBV5-1 and TRBJ2-3, is KAGVTQTPRYLIKTRGQQVTLSCSPISGHRSVSWYQQTPGQGLQFLFEYFSETQRNKGNFPGRFSGRQFSNSRSEMNVSTLELGDSALYLCASSLVASDTDTQYFGPGTRLTVL.

The V gene is TRBV27, the J gene TRBJ2-1; 8 nucleotides agree with TRBD1. Germline CDR1 is MNHEY and CDR2 is SMNVEV (reference sequence). V dropped 5 bases and J dropped 4; count of bases not matched to a gene: 4. CDR3 length equals 14 residues. CDR3 loop: CASSPGTGYNEQFF. The CDR3 region has the DNA TGTGCCAGCAGTCCCGGGACAGGATACAATGAGCAGTTCTTC.

V gene TRBV6-2 or TRBV6-3 combines with J gene TRBJ1-5, with D tentatively TRBD1 (6 bases). V lost 0 bases to trimming and J lost 0 bases, with 15 bases between them. The germline V gene encodes CDR1 MNHEY and CDR2 SVGEGT. The CDR3 is made up of 18 amino acids. In nucleotides, the CDR3 is TGTGCCAGCAGTTACTCGAGCGGCAGGGGTTTTAGCAATCAGCCCCAGCATTTT. It codes for CASSYSSGRGFSNQPQHF.

The chain links TRBV24-1 to TRBJ1-1; 9 bases match TRBD1. The V and J ends lost 8 bases and 6 bases, in that order; junction bases with no gene match: 12. This CDR3 has 15 residues. Germline V gene lookup returns CDR1 KGHDR and CDR2 SFDVKD. CDR3: CATTPGQGGLAEAFF. DNA for the CDR3: TGTGCCACCACCCCGGGACAGGGAGGTCTTGCTGAAGCTTTCTTT.

V usage is TRBV7-6 and J usage is TRBJ1-3, with D tentatively TRBD1 (5 bases). Germline values: CDR1 SGHVS, CDR2 FNYEAQ. The CDR3 consists of 15 residues. V was pared by 5 bases and J by 0 bases, with 11 bases between. As DNA, the CDR3 is TGTGCCAGCAGCATGACAGCCAACTCTGGAAACACCATATATTTT. This encodes CASSMTANSGNTIYF.

The V gene is TRBV2, the J gene TRBJ2-7, with TRBD2 identical over 11 bases. CDR1 is SNHLY, CDR2 FYNNEI, per germline. V trimming: 2 bases; J trimming: 0 bases; junction bases outside the gene matches: 6. The CDR3 has 17 residues. The CDR3 loop reads CASSERLAGGSSYEQYV. CDR3 nucleotide sequence: TGTGCCAGCAGTGAAAGGCTAGCGGGGGGTTCCTCCTACGAGCAGTACGTC.

The chain couples TRBV7-3 to TRBJ2-7; 7 bases fit TRBD1. The CDR3 consists of 13 residues. V dropped 3 bases and J dropped 5; count of bases not matched to a gene: 4. Germline V CDR1 and CDR2: SGHTA, FQGTGA. The CDR3 loop is CASSLTGQDEQYV. CDR3 DNA sequence: TGTGCCAGCAGCTTGACTGGACAGGACGAGCAGTACGTC.

This chain connects TRBV5-1 to TRBJ2-5; D may be TRBD2 (5 bases). The CDR3 spans 17 residues. Trimming stripped 0 bases from V and 5 bases from J, with 20 bases between. Germline values: CDR1 SGHRS, CDR2 YFSETQ. The CDR3 DNA sequence: TGCGCCAGCAGCTTGGGAATGCGGGTGGGCCGAGGGGAGACCCAGTACTTC. Translation: CASSLGMRVGRGETQYF.

The rearrangement joins TRBV11-2 to TRBJ1-3, with a possible D match to TRBD1 (5 bases). The CDR3 is made up of 15 amino acids. Per the germline V gene, CDR1 is SGHAT and CDR2 is FQNNGV. V shed 2 bases and J shed 2 bases, with 10 bases lying between them. The CDR3 spells CASSLSGVPGNTIYF. DNA for the CDR3: TGTGCCAGCAGCTTATCGGGGGTTCCTGGAAACACCATATATTTT.

This chain links TRBV19 with TRBJ2-5; tentative D call: TRBD1 (5 bases). Trimming left V 7 bases short and J 4 bases short, with 13 bases between. The germline V gene encodes CDR1 LNHDA and CDR2 SQIVND (reference sequence). CDR3 length: 13 residues. CDR3 coding DNA: TGTGCCAGTAACAGGCAGGGAAGAGAGACCCAGTACTTC. It yields the protein CASNRQGRETQYF.

The DNA of the CDR3 is TGTGCCAGCAGTGAAGGCCCAGGGGGTTCCACCTACGAGCAGTACGTC. Amino acid sequence: CASSEGPGGSTYEQYV. The chain employs TRBV6-1 and TRBJ2-7; TRBD1 matches 7 bases. CDR1 and CDR2 (germline): MNHNS, SASEGT. The CDR3 contains 16 residues. Unmatched junction bases numbered 8, after V lost 1 base and J lost 2 bases.

The chain couples TRBV2 to TRBJ2-3; TRBD1 matches at 7 bases. Per germline, CDR1 SNHLY and CDR2 FYNNEI. The CDR3 consists of 15 residues. V lost 5 bases to trimming and J lost 0 bases; unmatched junction nucleotides: 5. CDR3 sequence reads: CASSRQGSSTDTQYF. In DNA, the CDR3 is TGTGCCAGCAGTAGACAGGGATCTAGCACAGATACGCAGTATTTT.

The chain combines TRBV29-1 with TRBJ1-1; D gene ambiguous. CDR3 length equals 12 residues. V was cut by 3 bases and J by 3 bases, with 8 bases left in between. Germline V lookup: CDR1 SQVTM, CDR2 ANQGSEA. In DNA, the CDR3 is TGCAGCGTTGAGGCCAGATACACTGAAGCTTTCTTT. Translating it yields CSVEARYTEAFF.

The chain couples TRBV19 to TRBJ1-5; D perhaps matches TRBD1 (5 bases). CDR3 length: 14 amino acids. Trimming removed 3 bases from V and 6 bases from J, with 12 bases in between. Germline V CDR1 and CDR2: LNHDA, SQIVND (reference sequence). CDR3 nucleotides: TGTGCCAGTAGTATCGTAGGGGTCAGTCAGCCCCAGCATTTT. It yields the protein CASSIVGVSQPQHF.

The genes are TRBV2 and TRBJ1-6, with 8 bases fitting TRBD1. The V gene's germline CDR1 is SNHLY and CDR2 FYNNEI. With V trimmed by 5 bases and J by 8 bases, 5 bases remained unmatched. The CDR3 extends over 14 amino acids. In DNA, the CDR3 is TGTGCCAGCAGTCTTCAGGGGGCGTATTCACCCCTCCACTTT. The encoded protein is CASSLQGAYSPLHF.

The CDR3 bases are TGTGCCAGCAGTTACCGGGCAGGGGCCGGGGACACCATATATTTT. This gives the protein CASSYRAGAGDTIYF. The rearrangement uses TRBV6-2 or TRBV6-3 and TRBJ1-3; perhaps TRBD1 as D (6 bases). Germline assignment: CDR1 MNHEY and CDR2 SVGEGT. This CDR3 has 15 residues. V was trimmed by 2 bases and J by 8 bases, leaving 16 bases between them.

This clone was detected only once. This chain uses TRBV5-6 with TRBJ2-7; D remains ambiguous. This CDR3 contains 12 residues. V was clipped by 2 bases and J by 6 bases, with 9 bases between them. Germline V gene sequence: CDR1 SGHDT, CDR2 YYEEEE. The CDR3 DNA sequence: TGTGCCAGCAGCTTCCCTTCGGGCGAGCAGTACGTC. Amino acids: CASSFPSGEQYV.

This sequence joins TRBV16 and TRBJ1-6; 7 bases align to TRBD1. Germline loops: CDR1 KGHSY, CDR2 FQNENV. The trim removed 0 bases at V and 5 bases at J, leaving 1 base unmatched. CDR3 length: 15 residues. The CDR3 coding sequence is TGTGCCAGCAGCCAATCGGGACAGAATAATTCACCCCTCCACTTT. Amino acid sequence: CASSQSGQNNSPLHF. Together with reference TRBV16 and TRBJ1-6, the CDR3 gives the full variable domain: GEEVAQTPKHLVRGEGQKAKLYCAPIKGHSYVFWYQQVLKNEFKFLISFQNENVFDETGMPKERFSAKCLPNSPCSLEIQATKLEDSAVYFCASSQSGQNNSPLHFGNGTRLTVT.

CDR3 protein: CASTPGPQQPQHF. The CDR3 DNA reads as TGTGCCAGCACTCCTGGGCCCCAACAGCCCCAGCATTTT. The V and J genes are TRBV2 and TRBJ1-5; D gene unclear. The CDR3 is 13 amino acids. V lost 7 bases, J lost 7 bases, and 14 bases lay in between. Germline CDR1 is SNHLY and CDR2 is FYNNEI.